In its sample, the clone carrying this T cell receptor beta chain was seen a few times. V gave up 3 bases and J gave up 7 bases; unmatched junction bases: 11. Germline loops: CDR1 GTSNPN, CDR2 SVGIG (reference sequence). CDR3 length equals 14 residues. This sample was included in a study of blood T cell repertoires in COVID-19. Looking at the study overall: Nucleic acid was either cDNA or gDNA, and it came from T cells, B-cell-depleted T cells, or PBMCs.

While infection was still active, Seattle patients were enrolled and then followed longitudinally. In the original workflow: Amplifying reference gene primers gave estimates of nucleated cell counts. Profiling relied on immunoSEQ multiplex PCR, and the TCRdb table lists in-frame clones only, not all of them. V and J calls and clone size are given by that table; D and trimming were obtained from the DNA. The sample lists roughly 69,000 clones, about 80% occurring once. The chain carries TRBV30 and TRBJ1-1; 7 nucleotides agree with TRBD1. This clonotype was sampled from a man aged 50-60 years with COVID-19, enrolled during active disease. Specimen: peripheral blood. CDR3 nucleotides: TGTGCCTGGAGACAGGGGCCCCAACGGGGTGAAGCTTTCTTT. Translation: CAWRQGPQRGEAFF.